These 9 T cell receptor beta chains originate from one sample sequenced in a study of T cell repertoires in ileal Crohn's disease. Assay: immunoSEQ multiplex PCR; the TCRdb copy retains only in-frame clones and omits some. The sample has approximately 6,900 clones; roughly 78% are singletons. The sample was ileal tissue. These receptors were taken from an adult with Crohn's disease.

V gene TRBV10-3 combines with J gene TRBJ1-5; no clear D. V was pared by 0 bases and J by 3 bases, with 9 bases between. CDR1 ENHRY and CDR2 SYGVKD come from the germline V gene. The CDR3 is 15 amino acids. The CDR3 nucleotides are TGTGCCATCAGTGAGTCGGTGCAGGCCAATCAGCCCCAGCATTTT. Its protein is CAISESVQANQPQHF.

The chain combines TRBV25-1 with TRBJ1-1; D is undetermined. With 6 bases removed from V and 5 bases from J, the gap between germline ends came to 13 bases. The germline gives CDR1 MGHDK, CDR2 SYGVNS. This CDR3 has 13 amino acids. The CDR3 loop reads CASRAGLGTEAFF. The CDR3 bases are TGTGCCAGCAGGGCGGGGTTGGGGACTGAAGCTTTCTTT.

The rearrangement uses TRBV30 and TRBJ2-4, with D possibly TRBD2 on 5 matching bases. The CDR3 is made up of 13 amino acids. Trimming shortened V by 5 bases and J by 0 bases, and 8 bases separated the two germline ends. Germline CDR1 is GTSNPN and CDR2 is SVGIG (reference sequence). CDR3 bases: TGTGCCTGGTCCGGGGAAGCCAAAAACATTCAGTACTTC. Encoded protein: CAWSGEAKNIQYF. Full variable domain (rest looked up from reference TRBV30 and TRBJ2-4): SQTIHQWPATLVQPVGSPLSLECTVEGTSNPNLYWYRQAAGRGLQLLFYSVGIGQISSEVPQNLSASRPQDRQFILSSKKLLLSDSGFYLCAWSGEAKNIQYFGAGTRLSVL.

This sequence joins TRBV6-5 and TRBJ1-2; 8 bases match TRBD1. This CDR3 region has 14 residues. Germline CDR1 is MNHEY and CDR2 is SVGAGI. Unmatched junction bases numbered 3, after V lost 5 bases and J lost 1 base. CDR3 sequence: CASSQTGGNYGYTF. CDR3 coding DNA: TGTGCCAGCAGTCAAACAGGGGGTAACTATGGCTACACCTTC.

This clone was observed a few times. The chain links TRBV19 to TRBJ2-3; 10 bases are shared with TRBD2. Germline CDR1 reads LNHDA; CDR2 reads SQIVND (reference sequence). V lost 5 bases, J lost 0 bases, and 5 bases stayed unmatched. CDR3 length equals 16 residues. The chain's CDR3 is CASSGVTSGSTDTQYF. The CDR3, as DNA: TGTGCCAGTAGTGGGGTGACTAGCGGGAGCACAGATACGCAGTATTTT.

This clone was picked up one time. The rearrangement joins TRBV7-2 to TRBJ2-5, with TRBD2 as a possible D gene (6 bases). Germline assignment: CDR1 SGHTA and CDR2 FQGNSA. The CDR3 loop spans 14 amino acids. Trimming cost V 3 bases and J 9 bases, with 17 bases left between them. The CDR3 sequence is CASSLERVSGAQYF. The CDR3 nucleotides are TGTGCCAGCAGCTTGGAGCGGGTTTCGGGCGCCCAGTACTTC.

The chain carries TRBV6-1 and TRBJ1-1, with D possibly TRBD1 on 5 matching bases. V was pared by 6 bases and J by 4 bases, with 9 bases between. The germline V gene has CDR1 MNHNS and CDR2 SASEGT. CDR3 length: 12 amino acids. The CDR3 reads CASRVGGTEAFF. CDR3 nucleotide sequence: TGTGCCAGCAGGGTGGGGGGCACTGAAGCTTTCTTT.

This sequence joins TRBV6-1 and TRBJ2-7; the match to TRBD2 covers 10 bases. This CDR3 has 15 residues. In germline, CDR1 is MNHNS, CDR2 SASEGT. The V and J ends lost 1 base and 9 bases, in that order; junction bases with no gene match: 9. The CDR3 reads CASSEGRLAGVVQYF. The CDR3 coding sequence is TGTGCCAGCAGTGAAGGAAGGCTAGCGGGAGTAGTGCAGTACTTC.

This chain links TRBV29-1 with TRBJ2-7; no reliable D call. Germline lookup yields CDR1 SQVTM and CDR2 ANQGSEA. V lost 6 bases, J lost 8 bases, and 14 bases lay in between. CDR3 length equals 11 residues. The CDR3, as DNA: TGCAGCGTCGCGGAATCCTCCAAGCAGTACTTC. Translating gives CSVAESSKQYF.